This TCR beta chain was captured in a study of CD8 T cells in Susac syndrome. The authors reverse transcribed roughly 0.5 to 1 ug RNA with random hexamers. TCRdb passed the immunoSEQ multiplex PCR reads through MiXCR, listing each CDR3 protein once. This sample has approximately 160,000 distinct CDR3 sequences, with 92% found just once. This clonotype came up once. The germline V gene has CDR1 MNHEY and CDR2 SVGEGT. V dropped 6 bases and J dropped 2 bases, with 13 bases sitting between them. The CDR3 runs to 14 residues. Sequenced: CD4+ T cells from PBMCs. The sequence derives from a human donor in good health. The gene calls are TRBV6-2 or TRBV6-3 and TRBJ1-1; no definite D call. CDR3 protein: CASRPISANTEAFF. The CDR3 DNA reads TGTGCCAGCAGACCGATTTCAGCTAACACTGAAGCTTTCTTT.